This entry concerns a single TCR beta chain. No antigen is known for it. From 5'RACE with constant-segment primers came TCR alpha and TCR beta cDNA libraries that carried sample barcodes and UMIs. TCRdb redid the calling of the 5' RACE reads with MiXCR, one entry per CDR3 protein. This sample has 470,000 or so distinct CDR3 sequences, with around 25% found just once. The data are from a study of T-cell memory formation after mild COVID-19. As for the study in general: TCR clustering was largely donor specific.

The V gene's germline CDR1 is LGHNA and CDR2 YNFKEQ. There are 14 residues in the CDR3. V was pared by 4 bases and J by 5 bases, with 14 bases between. Study-wide points: That cross-reactive memory joined was suggested by some responding clones appearing in pre-infection memory. Of the contracting clones, CD4+ ones lay mainly in CM and EM, and CD8+ ones in EMRA.

This chain connects TRBV4-2 to TRBJ2-5, with D uncertain. The sequenced material came from PBMCs or a T cell subset sorted from them (not recorded which). The source of this sequence is an adult woman who had mild COVID-19 (a few samples of this study predate the infection). Cell type and time point are not known. In DNA form, the CDR3 reads TGTGCCAGCAGCCGGCCCGACTCGCGGGAGACCCAGTACTTC. Encoded protein: CASSRPDSRETQYF.